This T cell receptor beta chain was obtained from a study of blood T cell repertoires in COVID-19. Overall study: The United States, Italy and Spain provided the acute and convalescent COVID-19 samples.

The repertoire was sequenced with immunoSEQ multiplex PCR; TCRdb's copy has only in-frame clones and lacks some. The sample carries approximately 130,000 clones, about 88% recorded once. There are 13 residues in the CDR3. The junction had 2 bases not matched to a gene; V was cut back by 5 bases and J by 2 bases. V is TRBV12-3 or TRBV12-4 and J is TRBJ1-2; 7 nucleotides agree with TRBD1. Sequencing input: peripheral blood. The TCR comes from a human donor in a cohort sampled during active COVID-19. The CDR3 DNA reads TGTGCCAGCAGTCCGACAGGGAACTATGGCTACACCTTC. Encoded protein: CASSPTGNYGYTF.